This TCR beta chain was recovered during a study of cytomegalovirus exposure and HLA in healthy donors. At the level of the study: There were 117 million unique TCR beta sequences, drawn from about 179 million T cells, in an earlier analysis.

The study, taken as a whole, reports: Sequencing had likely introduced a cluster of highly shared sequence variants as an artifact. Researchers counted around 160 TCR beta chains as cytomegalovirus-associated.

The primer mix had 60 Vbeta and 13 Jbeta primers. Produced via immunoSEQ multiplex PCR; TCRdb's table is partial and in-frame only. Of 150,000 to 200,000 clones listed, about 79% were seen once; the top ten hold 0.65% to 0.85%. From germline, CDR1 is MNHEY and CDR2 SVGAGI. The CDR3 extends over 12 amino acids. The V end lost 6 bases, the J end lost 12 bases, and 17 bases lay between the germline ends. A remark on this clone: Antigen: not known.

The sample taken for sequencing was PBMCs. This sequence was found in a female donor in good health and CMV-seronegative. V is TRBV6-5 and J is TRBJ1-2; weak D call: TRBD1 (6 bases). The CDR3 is CASRSNNREHTF. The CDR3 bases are TGTGCCAGCAGGTCGAATAACAGGGAACACACCTTC.